These 21 T cell receptor beta chains were sequenced from one sample in a study of blood T cell repertoires in COVID-19. Clones were read by immunoSEQ multiplex PCR, and TCRdb kept only the in-frame ones, dropping some. The sample includes 200,000 to 300,000 clones, over 80% of them seen just once. Sequencing used peripheral blood. All receptors come from a human donor in a cohort sampled during active COVID-19.

This clone was counted a single time. CDR3 in amino acids: CASSLGLAGGETQYF. The CDR3 nucleotides read TGCGCCAGCAGCTTGGGGCTAGCGGGAGGAGAGACCCAGTACTTC. The chain joins TRBV5-1 to TRBJ2-5, with TRBD2 matching 11 bases. CDR3 length: 15 amino acids. Germline trimming cut 0 bases from V and 4 bases from J; bases unmatched to any gene: 2. From germline, CDR1 is SGHRS and CDR2 YFSETQ.

The chain combines TRBV7-3 with TRBJ2-2; D is ambiguous. The germline gives CDR1 SGHTA, CDR2 FQGTGA. Trimming shortened V by 3 bases and J by 4 bases, and 9 bases separated the two germline ends. This CDR3 region has 14 residues. The CDR3 loop is CASSFGPGTGELFF. CDR3 nucleotides: TGTGCCAGCAGCTTTGGTCCGGGCACCGGGGAGCTGTTTTTT.

The CDR3 spells CASRGPGGTYNEQFF. In DNA, the CDR3 is TGCGCCAGCAGGGGGCCCGGGGGAACCTACAATGAGCAGTTCTTC. The chain recombines TRBV10-2 with TRBJ2-1, with a possible D match to TRBD2 (6 bases). Trimming shortened V by 6 bases and J by 2 bases, and 14 bases separated the two germline ends. Germline-derived CDR1 and CDR2 are WSHSY and SAAADI. The CDR3 sequence is 15 residues long.

DNA of the CDR3: TGCGCCAGCACGAGCGGAGTCGAAGAGACCCAGTACTTC. Protein: CASTSGVEETQYF. The gene calls are TRBV5-1 and TRBJ2-5; the D gene is possibly TRBD2 (5 bases). Deletions cut 6 bases from V and 3 bases from J, with 12 bases between. Germline lookup yields CDR1 SGHRS and CDR2 YFSETQ. CDR3 length: 13 residues.

In this sample, this clone turned up once. The chain couples TRBV3-1 (or the pseudogene TRBV3-2) to TRBJ1-4; a possible D gene is TRBD1 (5 bases). This CDR3 is 15 amino acids long. Germline lookup yields CDR1 LGHDT and CDR2 YNNKEL (reference sequence). Trimming stripped 7 bases from V and 5 bases from J, with 17 bases between. Here the CDR3 reads CASTLTGTSNEKLFF. CDR3 sequence (DNA): TGTGCCAGCACCCTCACCGGGACTTCGAATGAAAAACTGTTTTTT.

The chain carries TRBV15 and TRBJ2-1; 8 bases match TRBD1. CDR3 length: 15 amino acids. J gave up 0 bases and V 3 bases, and 1 base lay outside the gene matches. Germline V lookup: CDR1 LNHNV, CDR2 YYDKDF (reference sequence). This CDR3 is CATSSDRGSYNEQFF. The CDR3 DNA reads TGTGCCACCAGCAGCGACAGGGGCTCCTACAATGAGCAGTTCTTC.

This clone has only a few counts. The gene calls are TRBV19 and TRBJ2-3; 7 bases map to TRBD1. Germline CDR1 is LNHDA and CDR2 is SQIVND (reference sequence). With 7 bases clipped from V and 0 bases from J, the junction kept 7 bases outside the gene matches. The CDR3 runs to 15 residues. The CDR3 sequence: CASTPQGPSTDTQYF. CDR3 DNA sequence: TGTGCCAGTACCCCACAGGGGCCAAGCACAGATACGCAGTATTTT.

This clone came up a few times. The V and J genes are TRBV14 and TRBJ2-2; TRBD1 matches at 7 bases. CDR3 size: 13 residues. The ends lost 5 bases at V and 6 bases at J; junction bases unmatched: 3. CDR1 is SGHDN, CDR2 FVKESK, per germline. The DNA for the CDR3 is TGTGCCAGCAGCTCGCAGGGGGCCGGGGAGCTGTTTTTT. Amino acid sequence: CASSSQGAGELFF.

The J gene is TRBJ2-5, the V gene TRBV27, with no clear D. The germline gives CDR1 MNHEY, CDR2 SMNVEV (reference sequence). CDR3 length: 15 amino acids. Trimming took off 5 bases at V and 5 bases at J, with 18 bases between the two ends. The CDR3 region is CASSLYDGKRETQYF. The CDR3 DNA reads TGTGCCAGCAGTCTTTACGACGGAAAGAGGGAGACCCAGTACTTC.

The chain has TRBV6-6 and TRBJ2-5; 7 bases map to TRBD2. CDR1 MNHNY and CDR2 SVGAGI come from the germline V gene (reference sequence). The CDR3 is 13 amino acids. V dropped 6 bases and J dropped 6; count of bases not matched to a gene: 7. CDR3 nucleotides: TGTGCCAGCAGCCCCGGGGAGGGACAGACCCAGTACTTC. Amino acids: CASSPGEGQTQYF.

This clone was observed once. The chain uses TRBV5-1 and TRBJ2-5, with 10 bases identical to TRBD2. CDR1 and CDR2 from the germline V gene are SGHRS and YFSETQ. The trim removed 4 bases at V and 2 bases at J, leaving 5 bases unmatched. This CDR3 spans 15 amino acids. Here the CDR3 DNA reads TGCGCCAGCAGCCCTGGACTAGCGGATCAAGAGACCCAGTACTTC. It specifies CASSPGLADQETQYF.

The V gene is TRBV6-6, the J gene TRBJ1-6; 9 bases fit TRBD1. This CDR3 comprises 13 residues. Germline V CDR1 and CDR2: MNHNY, SVGAGI (reference sequence). V lost 8 bases and J lost 10; bases outside the gene matches: 6. CDR3 protein: CASRDRVGSPLHF. Here the CDR3 DNA reads TGTGCCAGCCGGGACAGGGTGGGATCACCCCTCCACTTT.

V usage is TRBV25-1 and J usage is TRBJ2-7; D might be TRBD1 (6 bases). The germline CDR1 and CDR2 sequences are MGHDK and SYGVNS. Trimming took off 6 bases at V and 7 bases at J, with 13 bases between the two ends. The length of the CDR3 is 12 residues. The CDR3 is CASSRDTPEQYF. CDR3 bases: TGTGCCAGCAGCCGGGACACCCCTGAGCAGTACTTC.

This clone appeared once. V and J are TRBV28 and TRBJ1-1, with D uncertain. The ends were cut back, 3 bases at V and 3 bases at J, with 5 bases in the middle. The germline CDR1 and CDR2 sequences are MDHEN and SYDVKM. The CDR3 has 12 amino acids. The CDR3 spells CASSLAYTEAFF. The CDR3 DNA is TGTGCCAGCAGTTTGGCCTACACTGAAGCTTTCTTT.

This clone was detected only once. The chain combines TRBV4-2 with TRBJ2-1; TRBD2 agrees at 11 bases. This CDR3 comprises 16 residues. Trimming removed 1 base from V and 5 bases from J; junction bases left unmatched: 4. From germline, CDR1 is LGHNA and CDR2 YNFKEQ. CDR3 in amino acids: CASSQAGTSGNNEQFF. The CDR3, as DNA: TGTGCCAGCAGCCAAGCCGGGACTAGCGGAAACAATGAGCAGTTCTTC.

V usage is TRBV29-1 and J usage is TRBJ2-1; perhaps TRBD2 as D (6 bases). The CDR3 extends over 16 amino acids. Germline loops: CDR1 SQVTM, CDR2 ANQGSEA. With 2 bases removed from V and 3 bases from J, the gap between germline ends came to 17 bases. The CDR3 DNA sequence: TGCAGCGTTGAACTCGTTAGCGGAGTTAACTACAATGAGCAGTTCTTC. Encoded protein: CSVELVSGVNYNEQFF.

Concerning this clone itself: The conserved phenylalanine or tryptophan is not found at the CDR3 terminus, so this likely reflects a read error. Because the CDR3's place on the DNA is in doubt, the DNA is left out and the CDR3 is given as listed by TCRdb. The genes are TRBV2 and TRBJ1-2; TRBD1 reflects the table's D call only, with no check against the DNA. The germline gives CDR1 SNHLY, CDR2 FYNNEI. The CDR3 sequence runs 14 residues, both termini included. This CDR3 reads CASSEAGAGVTSFV.

The CDR3 loop is CASSQVGAPHTDTQYF. The CDR3 DNA reads TGTGCCAGCAGCCAAGTGGGAGCACCCCACACAGATACGCAGTATTTT. The V call is TRBV14, the J call TRBJ2-3; TRBD2 might be the D (5 bases). Germline CDR1 SGHDN, CDR2 FVKESK. The V and J ends lost 1 base and 2 bases respectively, with 13 bases between them. The CDR3 extends over 16 amino acids.

The V call is TRBV2, the J call TRBJ2-1, with 7 bases matching TRBD2. This CDR3 has 14 amino acids. J lost 4 bases, V lost 8 bases, and 8 bases had no gene match. Germline loops: CDR1 SNHLY, CDR2 FYNNEI. The CDR3 DNA sequence: TGTGCCAGCCGCGGACTAGTGGGGTACAATGAGCAGTTCTTC. Protein: CASRGLVGYNEQFF. Drawing the rest from reference TRBV2 and TRBJ2-1, the complete variable domain is EPEVTQTPSHQVTQMGQEVILRCVPISNHLYFYWYRQILGQKVEFLVSFYNNEISEKSEIFDDQFSVERPDGSNFTLKIRSTKLEDSAMYFCASRGLVGYNEQFFGPGTRLTVL.

DNA for the CDR3: TGTGCCAGCAGCTTAGCCGGGACAGGGGGCTCCTACGAGCAGTACTTC. Encoded protein: CASSLAGTGGSYEQYF. V is TRBV7-6 and J is TRBJ2-7; the match to TRBD1 covers 11 bases. Germline trimming cut 0 bases from V and 0 bases from J; bases unmatched to any gene: 1. CDR1 SGHVS and CDR2 FNYEAQ come from the germline V gene. The CDR3 contains 16 residues.

This chain joins TRBV11-2 and TRBJ2-7, with TRBD1 identical over 7 bases. Germline CDR1 is SGHAT and CDR2 is FQNNGV. The CDR3 is 14 amino acids. V shed 5 bases and J 3 bases; nucleotides not matched to a gene: 7. The CDR3 is CASSVTTGIYEQYF. DNA of the CDR3: TGTGCCAGCAGCGTAACGACAGGGATCTACGAGCAGTACTTC.